Each of the 18 T cell receptor beta chains below was sequenced from the same sample in a study of blood T cell repertoires in COVID-19. Produced via immunoSEQ multiplex PCR; TCRdb's table is partial and in-frame only. The table includes more than 120,000 clones, around nine tenths detected once. Sequencing input: peripheral blood. The receptors stem from a human donor in a cohort sampled during active COVID-19.

J is TRBJ2-1 and V is TRBV7-8, with a possible D match to TRBD2 (5 bases). This CDR3 contains 12 residues. The germline gives CDR1 SGHVS, CDR2 FQNEAQ. Trimming pared 6 bases from V and 9 bases from J, leaving 12 bases between. CDR3 sequence (DNA): TGTGCCAGCAGTTCGGACTGGGGTGAGCAGTTCTTC. Amino acids: CASSSDWGEQFF.

J is TRBJ1-6 and V is TRBV19; D is ambiguous. V lost 3 bases and J lost 1, with 13 bases in between. CDR3 size: 17 residues. In germline, CDR1 is LNHDA, CDR2 SQIVND (reference sequence). CDR3 sequence reads: CASSIWEPSSYNSPLHF. The CDR3 DNA reads TGTGCCAGTAGTATCTGGGAGCCCAGTTCCTATAATTCACCCCTCCACTTT.

In the case of this clone: The same CDR3 arises from other DNA sequences in this sample as well. The chain carries TRBV7-6 and TRBJ2-1, with TRBD2 as a possible D gene (5 bases). V lost 5 bases and J lost 0, with 8 bases in between. The germline gives CDR1 SGHVS, CDR2 FNYEAQ. The CDR3 runs 14 residues. The CDR3 sequence is CASSPGISYNEQFF. DNA of the CDR3: TGTGCCAGCAGCCCGGGGATCTCCTACAATGAGCAGTTCTTC.

The J gene is TRBJ2-5, the V gene TRBV4-3, with D uncertain. Germline V gene data show CDR1 as LGHNA and CDR2 as YSLEER. This CDR3 comprises 13 residues. V lost 0 bases to trimming and J lost 4 bases, with 6 bases between them. CDR3 in amino acids: CASSQDLRETQYF. CDR3 in DNA: TGCGCCAGCAGCCAAGATTTGCGAGAGACCCAGTACTTC.

This sequence joins TRBV4-3 and TRBJ1-4; D may be TRBD1 (6 bases). The CDR3 contains 16 residues. The V gene's germline CDR1 is LGHNA and CDR2 YSLEER. V gave up 3 bases and J gave up 0 bases, with 11 bases separating them. The CDR3 spells CASSHSRQATNEKLFF. In DNA, the CDR3 is TGCGCCAGCAGCCACTCCCGACAGGCAACTAATGAAAAACTGTTTTTT.

V is TRBV6-2 or TRBV6-3 and J is TRBJ2-6; 7 bases agree with TRBD1. This CDR3 spans 15 amino acids. Germline CDR1 is MNHEY and CDR2 is SVGEGT. The V segment lost 4 bases and the J segment 0 bases; nucleotides outside the gene matches: 0. The CDR3 loop reads CASSWTGSGANVLTF. The CDR3 DNA follows: TGTGCCAGCAGTTGGACAGGCTCTGGGGCCAACGTCCTGACTTTC.

This clone has a single count. The chain employs TRBV19 and TRBJ2-1, with D possibly matching TRBD1 (5 bases). Germline V lookup: CDR1 LNHDA, CDR2 SQIVND (reference sequence). The V end lost 5 bases, the J end lost 6 bases, and 11 bases lay between the germline ends. The CDR3 runs to 13 residues. The CDR3 nucleotides are TGTGCCAGTAGTCTAAGACAGAGCAATGAGCAGTTCTTC. It encodes CASSLRQSNEQFF.

The chain is built from TRBV7-3 and TRBJ1-1; 11 bases are a match to TRBD1. The CDR3 is made up of 15 amino acids. CDR1 is SGHTA and CDR2 is FQGTGA in the germline V gene. The ends lost 5 bases at V and 4 bases at J; junction bases unmatched: 6. Written as DNA, the CDR3 is TGTGCCAGCAGCCCAGGTGGGACAGGGGGCACTGAAGCTTTCTTT. Its translation: CASSPGGTGGTEAFF.

The chain carries TRBV11-2 and TRBJ2-5; D might be TRBD2 (5 bases). The CDR3 has 15 residues. V dropped 1 base and J dropped 5 bases, with 14 bases sitting between them. Germline V CDR1 and CDR2: SGHAT, FQNNGV. CDR3: CASSLGRASLETQYF. The CDR3 DNA sequence: TGTGCCAGCAGCTTAGGCCGGGCTAGCTTGGAGACCCAGTACTTC.

Only one count was recorded for this clone. The chain couples TRBV5-1 to TRBJ2-3; TRBD2 is a possible D gene (5 bases). CDR1 SGHRS and CDR2 YFSETQ come from the germline V gene. The V end lost 4 bases, the J end lost 1 base, and 13 bases lay between the germline ends. This CDR3 spans 15 amino acids. The CDR3 spells CASSPGIGRTDTQYF. CDR3 DNA: TGCGCCAGCAGCCCGGGGATAGGGCGCACAGATACGCAGTATTTT.

The chain combines TRBV28 with TRBJ1-3; D is ambiguous. Germline loops: CDR1 MDHEN, CDR2 SYDVKM. V was cut by 7 bases and J by 0 bases, with 10 bases left in between. The CDR3 contains 14 residues. The CDR3: CASKTRSSGNTIYF. For the CDR3, the DNA is TGTGCCAGCAAAACAAGGAGCTCTGGAAACACCATATATTTT.

In its sample, this clone was seen a few times. The genes are TRBV5-1 and TRBJ1-1; TRBD1 agrees at 9 bases. Germline trimming cut 4 bases from V and 9 bases from J; bases unmatched to any gene: 7. The CDR3 contains 13 residues. Germline CDR1 reads SGHRS; CDR2 reads YFSETQ. The CDR3 region is CASSARDRVKAFF. Written as DNA, the CDR3 is TGCGCCAGCAGCGCGAGGGACAGGGTGAAAGCTTTCTTT.

The gene calls are TRBV6-5 and TRBJ1-5, with a weak D call TRBD1 (5 bases). The CDR3 runs to 15 residues. The V gene's germline CDR1 is MNHEY and CDR2 SVGAGI. The V and J ends lost 6 bases and 3 bases respectively, with 15 bases between them. The CDR3 reads CASSRAGGYNQPQHF. The CDR3 region has the DNA TGTGCCAGCAGCCGAGCGGGGGGATACAATCAGCCCCAGCATTTT.

This rearrangement joins TRBV7-2 to TRBJ2-7, with 13 nucleotides matching TRBD2. V dropped 4 bases and J dropped 4; count of bases not matched to a gene: 7. The germline V gene has CDR1 SGHTA and CDR2 FQGNSA. The CDR3 contains 16 residues. CDR3 protein: CASSYSGLAGAYEQYF. CDR3 coding DNA: TGTGCCAGCAGCTATAGCGGACTAGCGGGGGCTTACGAGCAGTACTTC.

This chain joins TRBV3-1 (or the pseudogene TRBV3-2) and TRBJ2-7, with 12 bases aligning to TRBD2. The CDR3 has 17 residues. Germline V gives CDR1 LGHDT, CDR2 YNNKEL (reference sequence). Trimming cost V 1 base and J 1 base; bases outside gene matches: 5. CDR3 region: CASSQVALAGGSYEQYF. CDR3 DNA: TGTGCCAGCAGCCAAGTCGCACTAGCGGGGGGTTCCTACGAGCAGTACTTC.

This rearrangement joins TRBV19 to TRBJ1-1; D might be TRBD1 (6 bases). This CDR3 has 15 amino acids. Germline V gives CDR1 LNHDA, CDR2 SQIVND (reference sequence). Trimming took 3 bases from V and 1 from J, leaving 12 bases between them. This CDR3 is CASSILGAKNTEAFF. CDR3 bases: TGTGCCAGTAGTATCTTGGGGGCAAAGAACACTGAAGCTTTCTTT.

The rearrangement joins TRBV19 to TRBJ1-6; no clear D gene. Germline lookup yields CDR1 LNHDA and CDR2 SQIVND (reference sequence). Trimming cost V 2 bases and J 7 bases, with 9 bases left between them. This CDR3 contains 14 residues. CDR3 nucleotides: TGTGCCAGTAGTATATGGGCCCCCAATTCACCCCTCCACTTT. It encodes CASSIWAPNSPLHF.

About this clone: One end of the junction is discordant with germline, which a read error may explain. The gene calls are TRBV7-9 and TRBJ2-7; 9 bases map to TRBD1. The CDR3 sequence is 17 residues long. Germline CDR1 is SEHNR and CDR2 is FQNEAQ (reference sequence). CDR3 amino acids: CASSLASGTGTFYEQYF. The DNA of the CDR3 is TGTGCCAGCAGCCTAGCTTCCGGGACAGGGACCTTCTACGAGCAGTACTTC. The variable domain in full, completed from reference TRBV7-9 and TRBJ2-7, reads DTGVSQNPRHKITKRGQNVTFRCDPISEHNRLYWYRQTLGQGPEFLTYFQNEAQLEKSRLLSDRFSAERPKGSFSTLEIQRTEQGDSAMYLCASSLASGTGTFYEQYFGPGTRLTVT.